These 4 T cell receptor beta chains share one sample of origin, sequenced in a study of human T cells and chemical hapten exposure. Time point meaning: pre-sensitization, week 0. Treatment reported: therapeutic diphenylcyclopropenone sensitization with weekly scalp DPC. In TCRdb, the RACE reads were re-called with MiXCR into one record per CDR3 protein. The sample yields about 51,000 distinct CDR3 sequences, about 9.2% seen once. This sample comprised whole blood, obtained in connection with sensitization to the hapten diphenylcyclopropenone (DPC). These TCRs come from a woman in her thirties or forties with alopecia areata. Some clones in this sample may be carry-over from other donors' samples.

This clonotype was counted many times. The J gene is TRBJ2-1, the V gene TRBV29-1; a weak D match, TRBD2 (6 bases). V was shortened by 4 bases and J by 7 bases, with 17 bases between the two germline ends. Germline-derived CDR1 and CDR2 are SQVTM and ANQGSEA. CDR3 size: 14 residues. CDR3 protein: CSVVAGTAINEQFF. The CDR3 DNA reads as TGCAGCGTTGTGGCGGGAACGGCAATTAATGAGCAGTTCTTC.

This chain uses TRBV4-1 with TRBJ1-5; D possibly corresponds to TRBD1 (6 bases). The ends were cut back, 4 bases at V and 6 bases at J, with 13 bases in the middle. The CDR3 totals 14 residues. Per germline, CDR1 MGHRA and CDR2 YSYEKL. CDR3 protein: CASSPGQQAQPQHF. In nucleotides, the CDR3 is TGCGCCAGCAGCCCAGGACAGCAGGCTCAGCCCCAGCATTTT.

V gene TRBV12-3 or TRBV12-4 combines with J gene TRBJ1-1, with D possibly TRBD1 on 6 matching bases. This CDR3 comprises 17 residues. Between the trimmed V and J ends, which lost 4 bases and 0 bases, there was a span of 18 bases. This CDR3 reads CASSSPYREGMNTEAFF. The CDR3, as DNA: TGTGCCAGCAGTTCCCCGTACAGGGAGGGTATGAACACTGAAGCTTTCTTT.

This clonotype was detected a few times. The V and J genes are TRBV7-2 and TRBJ1-1; the D is unclear. Trimming removed 1 base at V and 0 bases at J, with 9 bases between. Germline-derived CDR1 and CDR2 are SGHTA and FQGNSA. This CDR3 is built from 15 residues. CDR3 DNA sequence: TGTGCCAGCAGCTTAGATGGAGGAATGAACACTGAAGCTTTCTTT. This encodes CASSLDGGMNTEAFF.